Below are 2 T cell receptor beta chains sequenced from a single sample in a study of beta chain features in type 1 diabetes. Whole-study findings and limits: All four CD4+ subsets from Type 1 diabetes patients carried moderately but significantly shorter TCRB CDR3s.

These receptors have no known antigen. Investigators reverse transcribed all isolated RNA, so they sequenced expressed TCRB transcripts. This table comes from immunoSEQ multiplex PCR, and its TCRdb copy is limited to in-frame clones, with some not included. Found here are under 300,000 clones, under 20% of them singletons; the top ten hold approximately 0.081%. The sequencing input was naive CD4+ T cells from blood. These receptors were obtained from a man aged 25-45 years with type 1 diabetes.

This clone has only a few counts. The genes are TRBV7-8 and TRBJ2-1; TRBD1 or TRBD2 may be the D gene (5 bases each). CDR1 and CDR2 (germline): SGHVS, FQNEAQ. V lost 2 bases to trimming and J lost 8 bases, with 7 bases between them. The CDR3 is 12 amino acids. Here the CDR3 reads CASSLRGDEQFF. CDR3 in DNA: TGTGCCAGCAGCTTAAGAGGGGATGAGCAGTTCTTC.

The chain combines TRBV6-6 with TRBJ2-2; tentative D call: TRBD1 (5 bases). The V and J ends lost 7 bases and 5 bases respectively, with 14 bases between them. The CDR3 spans 14 residues. The V gene's germline CDR1 is MNHNY and CDR2 SVGAGI (reference sequence). CDR3 region: CASKESGYTGELFF. In nucleotides, the CDR3 is TGTGCCAGCAAAGAATCAGGGTATACCGGGGAGCTGTTTTTT.